The clone carrying this T cell receptor (beta chain) was seen many times. The data are from a study of regulatory T cells in long-lasting Graves disease. Arm-PCR of CDR3 regions with iRepertoire HTBI primers generated TCR beta libraries. TCRdb used MiXCR to reprocess the multiplex PCR reads, holding one entry per CDR3 protein. The sample has about 420,000 distinct CDR3 sequences, over 15% seen once. V lost 4 bases, J lost 7 bases, and 18 bases lay in between. CDR1 SGHRS and CDR2 YFSETQ come from the germline V gene. This CDR3 is built from 15 residues. Indicated time point: newly diagnosed GD, antithyroid drugs for less than 3 months. Preparation of the TCR library used RNA extracted from PBMCs. These data were also reused for a study on T cells in Graves' hyperthyroidism and ophthalmopathy.

The receptor was isolated from a young woman with Graves disease. This sequence joins TRBV5-1 and TRBJ2-1, with D tentatively TRBD2 (6 bases). The input for sequencing was peripheral blood mononuclear cells (PBMCs), taken at new diagnosis, from a patient treated with antithyroid drugs. The DNA of the CDR3 is TGCGCCAGCAGCAAGATAGCGGACTACACTAATGAGCAGTTCTTC. Protein sequence: CASSKIADYTNEQFF.